A selection of T cell receptor beta chains follows, all from one sample in a study of T cell responses to AZD1222 COVID-19 vaccine. Profiling relied on immunoSEQ multiplex PCR, and the TCRdb table lists in-frame clones only, not all of them. The repertoire holds 100,000 or so clones, roughly 89% seen once, with more than 40% in the top ten. Specimen: peripheral blood, collected 28 days after the second AZD1222 dose. The receptors come from an adult who received the AZD1222 COVID-19 vaccine. The CDR3 runs from the conserved cysteine through the conserved F or W. A D gene is named only where the DNA matches it firmly. Where a row states a size, it is once, few, many or the class of an expanded clone; other rows omit it.

J gene | clone size | V gene | D gene | CDR3 protein | CDR3 DNA
TRBJ2-1 | - | TRBV6-5 | TRBD2 | CASSYSYSSGSEQFF | TGTGCCAGCAGTTACTCGTATTCTAGCGGGAGTGAGCAGTTCTTC
TRBJ2-1 | - | TRBV7-3 | - | CASSSPQGGYNEQFF | TGTGCCAGCAGCTCCCCACAGGGGGGGTACAATGAGCAGTTCTTC
TRBJ2-7 | - | TRBV27 | TRBD2 | CASQPLAGGYEQYF | TGTGCCAGCCAACCTCTAGCGGGAGGCTACGAGCAGTACTTC
TRBJ2-1 | - | TRBV5-6 | TRBD2 | CASSLFGGLAGENEQFF | TGTGCCAGCAGCTTGTTTGGAGGACTAGCGGGAGAGAATGAGCAGTTCTTC
TRBJ2-2 | - | TRBV7-3 | - | CASSFGAARMGGELFF | TGTGCCAGCAGCTTCGGAGCGGCCAGGATGGGCGGGGAGCTGTTTTTT
TRBJ2-2 | few | TRBV7-8 | TRBD2 | CASSLLAGGNTGELFF | TGTGCCAGCAGCTTACTAGCGGGAGGGAACACCGGGGAGCTGTTTTTT
TRBJ2-7 | - | TRBV5-1 | - | CASSLILGSPAQYF | TGCGCCAGCAGCTTGATTTTGGGCAGTCCAGCGCAGTACTTC
TRBJ2-7 | - | TRBV3-1/TRBV3-2 | TRBD2 | CASSQGAGGTYEQYF | TGTGCCAGCAGCCAAGGTGCGGGAGGTACCTACGAGCAGTACTTC
TRBJ1-3 | - | TRBV7-2 | - | CASSLGGGGNTIYF | TGTGCCAGCAGCTTGGGGGGAGGTGGAAACACCATATATTTT
TRBJ2-1 | - | TRBV20-1 | - | CSASPEQFF | TGCAGTGCTAGTCCCGAGCAGTTCTTC
TRBJ1-1 | - | TRBV7-3 | - | CASSLSWGTEAFF | TGTGCCAGCAGCTTATCCTGGGGGACTGAAGCTTTCTTT
TRBJ2-3 | - | TRBV19 | - | CASSRGDSTDTQYF | TGTGCCAGCTCTAGGGGGGATAGCACAGATACGCAGTATTTT
TRBJ2-7 | - | TRBV4-3 | TRBD2 | CASSLREVGYEQYF | TGCGCCAGCAGCCTACGGGAGGTTGGCTACGAGCAGTACTTC
TRBJ1-6 | - | TRBV5-8 | - | CASSLDIFMESSYNSPLHF | TGTGCCAGCAGCTTGGACATTTTTATGGAAAGCTCCTATAATTCACCCCTCCACTTT
TRBJ1-2 | - | TRBV27 | - | CASRSQGRSYGYTF | TGTGCCAGCAGGTCGCAGGGTCGGAGCTATGGCTACACCTTC
TRBJ1-2 | - | TRBV27 | - | CASSTTGTVNYGYTF | TGTGCCAGCAGTACAACCGGGACGGTAAACTATGGCTACACCTTC
TRBJ1-1 | - | TRBV7-2 | - | CASRQTANTEAFF | TGTGCCAGCAGACAGACAGCGAACACTGAAGCTTTCTTT
TRBJ2-3 | - | TRBV19 | - | CASSSGGQRTDTQYF | TGTGCCAGTAGTTCAGGAGGCCAGCGCACAGATACGCAGTATTTT
TRBJ2-2 | - | TRBV6-4 | TRBD1 | CASSELDRGITGELFF | TGTGCCAGCAGTGAGTTGGACAGGGGGATCACCGGGGAGCTGTTTTTT
TRBJ2-7 | - | TRBV7-9 | - | CASSLARANQGYEQYF | TGTGCCAGCAGCTTAGCGCGTGCGAACCAAGGCTACGAGCAGTACTTC
TRBJ2-7 | - | TRBV11-2 | TRBD2 | CASSLDLAGAYEQYF | TGTGCCAGCAGCTTAGATCTAGCGGGAGCCTACGAGCAGTACTTC
TRBJ1-2 | once | TRBV15 | - | CATSHVTGFYGYTF | TGTGCCACCAGCCACGTGACAGGTTTCTATGGCTACACCTTC
TRBJ1-4 | - | TRBV5-1 | - | CASSLRGQGRTNEKLFF | TGCGCCAGCAGCTTGAGGGGCCAGGGGCGCACTAATGAAAAACTGTTTTTT
TRBJ2-7 | - | TRBV3-1/TRBV3-2 | - | CASSLRNPPYEQYF | TGTGCCAGCAGCCTCCGGAACCCTCCCTACGAGCAGTACTTC
TRBJ2-2 | - | TRBV21-1 | - | CASSPLPGGGTGELFF | TGTGCCAGCAGCCCGCTACCGGGAGGAGGAACCGGGGAGCTGTTTTTT
TRBJ2-7 | once | TRBV9 | TRBD2 | CASSASGISNEQYF | TGTGCCAGCAGCGCTAGCGGGATTTCGAACGAGCAGTACTTC
TRBJ2-7 | - | TRBV10-1 | - | CASSDGSYEQYF | TGCGCCAGCAGTGACGGCTCCTACGAGCAGTACTTC
TRBJ2-3 | once | TRBV28 | - | CASGPPGDTQYF | TGTGCCAGCGGCCCCCCGGGGGATACGCAGTATTTT
TRBJ1-2 | - | TRBV9 | TRBD1 | CASSVTGRGYTF | TGTGCCAGCAGCGTGACAGGGAGGGGCTACACCTTC